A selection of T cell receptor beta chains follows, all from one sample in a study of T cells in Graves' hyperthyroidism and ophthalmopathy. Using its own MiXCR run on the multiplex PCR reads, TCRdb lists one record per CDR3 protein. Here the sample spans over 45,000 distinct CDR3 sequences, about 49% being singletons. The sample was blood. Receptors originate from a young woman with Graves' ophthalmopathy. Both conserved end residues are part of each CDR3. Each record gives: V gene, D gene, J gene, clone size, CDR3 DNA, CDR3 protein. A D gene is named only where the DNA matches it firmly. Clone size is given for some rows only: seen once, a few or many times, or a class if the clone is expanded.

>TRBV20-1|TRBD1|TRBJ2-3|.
TGCAGTGCTAGAGGACAGGGTATGACAGATACGCAGTATTTT
CSARGQGMTDTQYF
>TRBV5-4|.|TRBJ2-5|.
TGTGCCAGCAGCTTGTACTTTTCGGGACTTAGCAATCAGCCCCAGTACTTC
CASSLYFSGLSNQPQYF
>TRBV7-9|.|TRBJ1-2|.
TGTGCCAGCAGCTCGGGAGGCTACTATGGCTACACCTTC
CASSSGGYYGYTF
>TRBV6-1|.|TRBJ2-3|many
TGTGCCAGCAGACAGACATTGAGCACAGATACGCAGTATTTT
CASRQTLSTDTQYF
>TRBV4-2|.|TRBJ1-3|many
TGTGCCAGCAGCCCCCGGGGGGGAGGAAACACCATATATTTT
CASSPRGGGNTIYF
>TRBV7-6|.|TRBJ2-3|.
TGTGCCAGTTCCGAGTTAGTGACAGATACGCAGTATTTT
CASSELVTDTQYF
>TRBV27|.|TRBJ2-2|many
TGTGCCAGCAGTCCGCGACCGAACACCGGGGAGCTGTTTTTT
CASSPRPNTGELFF
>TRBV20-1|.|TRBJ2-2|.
TGCAGTGCTAGCACCCGGCAGCAAAACACCGGGGAGCTGCTTTTT
CSASTRQQNTGELLF
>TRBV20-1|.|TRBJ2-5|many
TGCAGTGCTAGAGATGGGACCCCGTGGGAGACCCAGTACTTC
CSARDGTPWETQYF
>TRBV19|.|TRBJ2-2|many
TGTGCCAGTAGTATAAGGGGACTGAACACCGGGGAGCTGTTTTTT
CASSIRGLNTGELFF
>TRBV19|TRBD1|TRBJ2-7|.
TGTGCCAGTAGTAGCCGGGACAGACTCTACGAGCAGTACTTC
CASSSRDRLYEQYF
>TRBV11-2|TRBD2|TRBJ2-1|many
TGTGCCAGCAGCTTTTTACTAGCGGGAGGTGGCAATGAGCAGTTCTTC
CASSFLLAGGGNEQFF
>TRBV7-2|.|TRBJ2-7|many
TGTGCCAGCAGCCTCTCCGGGACTGAGTCCTACGAGCAGTACTTC
CASSLSGTESYEQYF
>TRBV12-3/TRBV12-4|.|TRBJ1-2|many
TGTGCCAGCAGGGTTGGAGGGTATGGCTACACCTTC
CASRVGGYGYTF
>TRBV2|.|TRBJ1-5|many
TGTGCCAGCAGTCTCGTCCCGGGTCAGCCCCAGCATTTT
CASSLVPGQPQHF
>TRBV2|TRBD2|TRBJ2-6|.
TGTGCCAGCAGGGCGGGACTAGCGGGATCTGGGGCCAACGTCCTGACTTTC
CASRAGLAGSGANVLTF